A selection of T cell receptor beta chains follows, all from one sample in a study of cytomegalovirus exposure and HLA in healthy donors. This table comes from immunoSEQ multiplex PCR, and its TCRdb copy is limited to in-frame clones, with some not included. This table holds 100,000 to 150,000 clones, 85% to 95% found once. Sequencing was performed on PBMCs. The source is a woman under 30 in good health and CMV-seronegative. Both conserved end residues are part of each CDR3. The order of the fields is CDR3 protein, CDR3 DNA, clone size, D gene, V gene, J gene. D genes are given only for firm matches. Not every row has a clone size; where given, it reads once, few, many or a size class.

CDR3aa: CASRGTLGGTTNEKLFF
CDR3nt: TGTGCCAGCCGGGGGACCCTCGGCGGGACAACTAATGAAAAACTGTTTTTT
abundance: .
d_gene: .
v_gene: TRBV28
j_gene: TRBJ1-4

CDR3aa: CASRTGSYSNQPQHF
CDR3nt: TGTGCCAGCAGGACAGGGAGTTATAGCAATCAGCCCCAGCATTTT
abundance: .
d_gene: TRBD1
v_gene: TRBV6-1
j_gene: TRBJ1-5

CDR3aa: CASSEYTGTGGYEQYF
CDR3nt: TGTGCCAGCAGTGAATATACCGGGACAGGGGGCTACGAGCAGTACTTC
abundance: medium-sized
d_gene: TRBD1
v_gene: TRBV6-1
j_gene: TRBJ2-7

CDR3aa: CASSGGPSGDPYEQYF
CDR3nt: TGTGCCAGCAGCGGTGGGCCTAGCGGGGACCCCTACGAGCAGTACTTC
abundance: .
d_gene: TRBD2
v_gene: TRBV9
j_gene: TRBJ2-7

CDR3aa: CASSSSGGRNEQYF
CDR3nt: TGTGCCAGCAGTTCTAGCGGGGGGCGCAACGAGCAGTACTTC
abundance: once
d_gene: TRBD2
v_gene: TRBV6-5
j_gene: TRBJ2-7

CDR3aa: CASSYRRTDKQYF
CDR3nt: TGTGCCAGCAGTTACCGTAGAACAGATAAGCAGTACTTC
abundance: .
d_gene: .
v_gene: TRBV6-5
j_gene: TRBJ2-7

CDR3aa: CATSRLTETNYGYTF
CDR3nt: TGTGCCACCAGCAGACTGACAGAGACTAACTATGGCTACACCTTC
abundance: .
d_gene: .
v_gene: TRBV15
j_gene: TRBJ1-2

CDR3aa: CASSYPTQETQYF
CDR3nt: TGTGCCAGCAGTTACCCCACTCAAGAGACCCAGTACTTC
abundance: once
d_gene: .
v_gene: TRBV6-5
j_gene: TRBJ2-5

CDR3aa: CASSLVSSGRAEEQFF
CDR3nt: TGTGCCAGCAGCTTAGTATCCAGCGGGAGGGCCGAGGAGCAGTTCTTC
abundance: .
d_gene: TRBD2
v_gene: TRBV7-8
j_gene: TRBJ2-1

CDR3aa: CASSPRASGGRSPFF
CDR3nt: TGTGCCAGCAGTCCCCGGGCTAGCGGGGGCCGGTCCCCGTTCTTC
abundance: .
d_gene: TRBD2
v_gene: TRBV6-5
j_gene: TRBJ2-1

CDR3aa: CASSTGAGAEINWETQYF
CDR3nt: TGTGCCAGCAGCACTGGTGCGGGAGCCGAAATCAACTGGGAGACCCAGTACTTC
abundance: .
d_gene: TRBD2
v_gene: TRBV5-6
j_gene: TRBJ2-5

CDR3aa: CASSPGQARSYEQYF
CDR3nt: TGTGCCAGTAGTCCGGGACAGGCCCGCTCCTACGAGCAGTACTTC
abundance: .
d_gene: TRBD1
v_gene: TRBV19
j_gene: TRBJ2-7

CDR3aa: CASSEALQRENEQFF
CDR3nt: TGTGCCAGCAGTGAAGCGCTTCAAAGGGAGAATGAGCAGTTCTTC
abundance: .
d_gene: .
v_gene: TRBV2
j_gene: TRBJ2-1

CDR3aa: CASQGGSNEKLFF
CDR3nt: TGTGCCAGCCAAGGGGGCTCGAATGAAAAACTGTTTTTT
abundance: .
d_gene: TRBD1
v_gene: TRBV28
j_gene: TRBJ1-4

CDR3aa: CASSRWDRQETQYF
CDR3nt: TGCGCCAGCAGCCGATGGGACAGACAAGAGACCCAGTACTTC
abundance: .
d_gene: TRBD1
v_gene: TRBV5-1
j_gene: TRBJ2-5

CDR3aa: CASSSSGDLDTEAFF
CDR3nt: TGTGCCAGCAGCTCCTCCGGGGATTTGGACACTGAAGCTTTCTTT
abundance: .
d_gene: .
v_gene: TRBV5-6
j_gene: TRBJ1-1

CDR3aa: CASSEGSGRPEQFF
CDR3nt: TGTGCCAGCAGTGAGGGTAGCGGGAGGCCTGAGCAGTTCTTC
abundance: .
d_gene: TRBD2
v_gene: TRBV25-1
j_gene: TRBJ2-1

CDR3aa: CASSFSGSDGYTF
CDR3nt: TGTGCCAGCTCTTTTTCTGGTAGTGATGGCTACACCTTC
abundance: .
d_gene: .
v_gene: TRBV27
j_gene: TRBJ1-2

CDR3aa: CASSRPGGSGGELFF
CDR3nt: TGTGCCAGTAGTAGACCAGGGGGTTCCGGCGGGGAGCTGTTTTTT
abundance: .
d_gene: TRBD1
v_gene: TRBV19
j_gene: TRBJ2-2

CDR3aa: CASSIWGQGDEQFF
CDR3nt: TGTGCCAGTAGTATTTGGGGGCAAGGCGATGAGCAGTTCTTC
abundance: once
d_gene: .
v_gene: TRBV19
j_gene: TRBJ2-1

CDR3aa: CASSRTGGHEQFF
CDR3nt: TGTGCCAGCAGCCGTACAGGGGGCCATGAGCAGTTCTTC
abundance: .
d_gene: TRBD1
v_gene: TRBV7-9
j_gene: TRBJ2-1

CDR3aa: CASSYAGTSGRGGTGELFF
CDR3nt: TGTGCCAGCAGCTACGCCGGGACTAGCGGGAGGGGAGGCACCGGGGAGCTGTTTTTT
abundance: .
d_gene: TRBD2
v_gene: TRBV4-2
j_gene: TRBJ2-2

CDR3aa: CASGRQPNTEAFF
CDR3nt: TGTGCCAGCGGACGACAGCCCAACACTGAAGCTTTCTTT
abundance: .
d_gene: .
v_gene: TRBV7-3
j_gene: TRBJ1-1

CDR3aa: CASSSDRGNNQPQHF
CDR3nt: TGTGCCAGCAGCTCGGACAGAGGGAATAATCAGCCCCAGCATTTT
abundance: .
d_gene: .
v_gene: TRBV5-4
j_gene: TRBJ1-5

CDR3aa: CASTRTAGNTIYF
CDR3nt: TGTGCCAGCACGCGGACAGCGGGAAACACCATATATTTT
abundance: once
d_gene: .
v_gene: TRBV2
j_gene: TRBJ1-3

CDR3aa: CASSNQGRVGQPQHF
CDR3nt: TGTGCCAGCAGCAATCAGGGTAGGGTAGGTCAGCCCCAGCATTTT
abundance: .
d_gene: .
v_gene: TRBV7-2
j_gene: TRBJ1-5

CDR3aa: CASSVGDRRTDTQYF
CDR3nt: TGTGCCAGCAGTGTTGGGGACAGGCGCACAGATACGCAGTATTTT
abundance: once
d_gene: TRBD1
v_gene: TRBV2
j_gene: TRBJ2-3

CDR3aa: CASSTGGSNNEQFF
CDR3nt: TGTGCCAGCAGTACTGGGGGGAGCAACAATGAGCAGTTCTTC
abundance: .
d_gene: .
v_gene: TRBV7-3
j_gene: TRBJ2-1

CDR3aa: CASSLGAGVVGTGELFF
CDR3nt: TGTGCCAGCAGTTTAGGTGCCGGAGTGGTTGGCACCGGGGAGCTGTTTTTT
abundance: .
d_gene: .
v_gene: TRBV28
j_gene: TRBJ2-2

CDR3aa: CASRGTLGDTQYF
CDR3nt: TGTGCCAGCAGAGGGACACTGGGGGATACGCAGTATTTT
abundance: .
d_gene: .
v_gene: TRBV6-1
j_gene: TRBJ2-3

CDR3aa: CASSYQDYTGELFF
CDR3nt: TGTGCCAGCAGTTACCAGGACTACACCGGGGAGCTGTTTTTT
abundance: once
d_gene: .
v_gene: TRBV6-5
j_gene: TRBJ2-2

CDR3aa: CASSPYGGSGETQYF
CDR3nt: TGCGCCAGCAGCCCCTACGGGGGATCAGGGGAGACCCAGTACTTC
abundance: .
d_gene: .
v_gene: TRBV5-1
j_gene: TRBJ2-5

CDR3aa: CASSQNTFNYGYTF
CDR3nt: TGCGCCAGCAGCCAAAACACATTCAACTATGGCTACACCTTC
abundance: .
d_gene: .
v_gene: TRBV4-1
j_gene: TRBJ1-2

CDR3aa: CASSPGGGQGAAEQYF
CDR3nt: TGCGCCAGCAGCCCGGGGGGGGGACAGGGAGCAGCCGAGCAGTACTTC
abundance: .
d_gene: .
v_gene: TRBV5-1
j_gene: TRBJ2-7

CDR3aa: CASRTGGENQPQHF
CDR3nt: TGTGCCAGCAGGACTGGTGGCGAGAATCAGCCCCAGCATTTT
abundance: .
d_gene: .
v_gene: TRBV28
j_gene: TRBJ1-5

CDR3aa: CASSSGSYNEQFF
CDR3nt: TGTGCCAGCAGTTCCGGCTCCTACAATGAGCAGTTCTTC
abundance: .
d_gene: .
v_gene: TRBV27
j_gene: TRBJ2-1

CDR3aa: CASSTRQGITYEQYF
CDR3nt: TGTGCCAGCAGCACACGACAGGGGATTACCTACGAGCAGTACTTC
abundance: few
d_gene: TRBD1
v_gene: TRBV7-9
j_gene: TRBJ2-7

CDR3aa: CASSQSRGALGEKLFF
CDR3nt: TGCGCCAGCAGCCAATCCCGGGGGGCGTTGGGGGAAAAACTGTTTTTT
abundance: .
d_gene: .
v_gene: TRBV4-1
j_gene: TRBJ1-4

CDR3aa: CAISESASGTSGYNEQFF
CDR3nt: TGTGCCATCAGTGAGTCGGCCTCCGGGACTAGCGGTTACAATGAGCAGTTCTTC
abundance: .
d_gene: TRBD2
v_gene: TRBV10-3
j_gene: TRBJ2-1

CDR3aa: CASSFGTSGTKFF
CDR3nt: TGTGCCAGCAGCTTCGGGACTAGCGGGACCAAGTTCTTC
abundance: .
d_gene: TRBD2
v_gene: TRBV7-2
j_gene: TRBJ2-7

CDR3aa: CASNNRPGTSASDNTGELFF
CDR3nt: TGTGCCAGCAATAACCGGCCTGGGACTAGCGCTAGCGATAACACCGGGGAGCTGTTTTTT
abundance: .
d_gene: TRBD2
v_gene: TRBV28
j_gene: TRBJ2-2

CDR3aa: CSVETTEAFF
CDR3nt: TGCAGCGTTGAGACTACTGAAGCTTTCTTT
abundance: .
d_gene: .
v_gene: TRBV29-1
j_gene: TRBJ1-1

CDR3aa: CASCSRSYNEQFF
CDR3nt: TGTGCCAGCTGCTCGAGGTCCTACAATGAGCAGTTCTTC
abundance: once
d_gene: .
v_gene: TRBV27
j_gene: TRBJ2-1

CDR3aa: CASSSYRQGRGMGTEAFF
CDR3nt: TGTGCCAGCAGCTCCTATCGACAGGGAAGGGGGATGGGAACTGAAGCTTTCTTT
abundance: .
d_gene: TRBD1
v_gene: TRBV7-8
j_gene: TRBJ1-1

CDR3aa: CASSSRVNTEAFF
CDR3nt: TGCGCCAGCAGCTCCAGGGTGAACACTGAAGCTTTCTTT
abundance: .
d_gene: .
v_gene: TRBV5-1
j_gene: TRBJ1-1

CDR3aa: CASRDYLYNEQFF
CDR3nt: TGTGCCAGCCGAGACTACCTATACAATGAGCAGTTCTTC
abundance: .
d_gene: .
v_gene: TRBV27
j_gene: TRBJ2-1

CDR3aa: CASRSGTEDEKLFF
CDR3nt: TGTGCCAGCAGATCCGGGACAGAGGACGAAAAACTGTTTTTT
abundance: .
d_gene: TRBD1
v_gene: TRBV6-5
j_gene: TRBJ1-4

CDR3aa: CASSINTVNTEAFF
CDR3nt: TGTGCCAGTAGTATAAACACAGTGAACACTGAAGCTTTCTTT
abundance: .
d_gene: .
v_gene: TRBV19
j_gene: TRBJ1-1

CDR3aa: CASTEDTQYF
CDR3nt: TGTGCCAGCACAGAAGATACGCAGTATTTT
abundance: .
d_gene: .
v_gene: TRBV2
j_gene: TRBJ2-3

CDR3aa: CASSQGDSSSLPYGYTF
CDR3nt: TGCGCCAGCAGCCAAGGGGACAGCAGTTCGTTACCCTACGGCTACACCTTC
abundance: .
d_gene: TRBD1
v_gene: TRBV4-1
j_gene: TRBJ1-2

CDR3aa: CASSWGDRSSYEQYF
CDR3nt: TGCGCCAGCAGCTGGGGGGACAGGAGTTCCTACGAGCAGTACTTC
abundance: .
d_gene: TRBD1
v_gene: TRBV5-1
j_gene: TRBJ2-7

CDR3aa: CASSPQSGLQFF
CDR3nt: TGTGCCAGCAGCCCTCAAAGTGGACTGCAGTTCTTC
abundance: .
d_gene: .
v_gene: TRBV16
j_gene: TRBJ2-1

CDR3aa: CASSLTGSPVLIYF
CDR3nt: TGTGCCAGCAGCTTAACAGGGAGCCCGGTACTCATATATTTT
abundance: .
d_gene: .
v_gene: TRBV5-6
j_gene: TRBJ1-3

CDR3aa: CASSAPGDPNYGYTF
CDR3nt: TGTGCCAGCAGCGCCCCCGGGGATCCGAACTATGGCTACACCTTC
abundance: .
d_gene: .
v_gene: TRBV7-9
j_gene: TRBJ1-2